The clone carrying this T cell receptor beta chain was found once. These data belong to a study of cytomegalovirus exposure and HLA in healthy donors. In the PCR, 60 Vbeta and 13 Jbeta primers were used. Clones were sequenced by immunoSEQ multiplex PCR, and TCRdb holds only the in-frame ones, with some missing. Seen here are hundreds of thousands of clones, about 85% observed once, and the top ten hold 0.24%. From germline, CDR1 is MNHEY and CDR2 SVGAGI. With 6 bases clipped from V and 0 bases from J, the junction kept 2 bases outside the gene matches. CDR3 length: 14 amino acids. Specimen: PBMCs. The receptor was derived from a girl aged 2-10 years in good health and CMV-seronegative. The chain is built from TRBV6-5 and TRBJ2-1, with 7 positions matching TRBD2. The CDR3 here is CASRPGGSYNEQFF. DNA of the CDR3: TGTGCCAGCAGACCGGGAGGCTCCTACAATGAGCAGTTCTTC.